This TCR beta chain is drawn from a study of vaccination effects on CD4 cells after COVID-19. In regard to this clone: The antigen is not known.

Produced via immunoSEQ multiplex PCR; TCRdb's table is partial and in-frame only. The sample contains 55,000 or so clones, more than 65% of which appear only once. The CDR3 runs 16 residues. Germline CDR1 SGHNT, CDR2 YENEEA. V lost 1 base and J 8 bases, leaving 19 bases between the germline ends. Expansion of antigen-specific CD4+ T cells with viral peptide pools was carried out by the ViraFEST assay before sequencing. With 10 days of culture completed, CD4+ T cells were isolated. A positive SARS-CoV-2 PCR test fell between March and December 2020. Serving as the negative control culture was a pool of HIV-1 Nef peptides.

This clonotype originated in a human donor who had a prior SARS-CoV-2 infection. The chain joins TRBV11-3 to TRBJ2-3; D possibly matches TRBD1 or TRBD2 (5 bases each). The sample in question was CD4+ T cells from PBMCs cultured with HIV peptides, obtained before COVID-19 vaccination. Indicated subset: HIV-1 Nef peptide pool negative control/reference culture. As DNA, the CDR3 is TGTGCCAGCAGCTTAGGGTTGGACGGGCGTGGGGGTACGCAGTATTTT. Translated, it gives CASSLGLDGRGGTQYF.